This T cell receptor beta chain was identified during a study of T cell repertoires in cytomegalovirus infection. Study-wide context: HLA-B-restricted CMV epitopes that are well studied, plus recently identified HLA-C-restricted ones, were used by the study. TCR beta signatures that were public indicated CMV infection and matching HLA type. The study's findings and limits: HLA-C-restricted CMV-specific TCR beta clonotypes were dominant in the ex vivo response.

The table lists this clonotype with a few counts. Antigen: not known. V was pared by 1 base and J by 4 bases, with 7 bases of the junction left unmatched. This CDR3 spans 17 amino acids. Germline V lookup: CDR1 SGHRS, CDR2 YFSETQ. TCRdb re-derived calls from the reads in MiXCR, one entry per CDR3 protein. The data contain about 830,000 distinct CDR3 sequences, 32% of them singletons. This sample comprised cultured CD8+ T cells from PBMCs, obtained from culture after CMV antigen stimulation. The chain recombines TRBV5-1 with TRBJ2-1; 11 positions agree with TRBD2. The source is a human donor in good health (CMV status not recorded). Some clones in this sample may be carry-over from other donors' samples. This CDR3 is CASSLTASGGLYNEQFF. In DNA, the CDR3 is TGCGCCAGCAGCTTGACCGCTAGCGGGGGGTTGTACAATGAGCAGTTCTTC. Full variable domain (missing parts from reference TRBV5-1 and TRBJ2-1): KAGVTQTPRYLIKTRGQQVTLSCSPISGHRSVSWYQQTPGQGLQFLFEYFSETQRNKGNFPGRFSGRQFSNSRSEMNVSTLELGDSALYLCASSLTASGGLYNEQFFGPGTRLTVL.